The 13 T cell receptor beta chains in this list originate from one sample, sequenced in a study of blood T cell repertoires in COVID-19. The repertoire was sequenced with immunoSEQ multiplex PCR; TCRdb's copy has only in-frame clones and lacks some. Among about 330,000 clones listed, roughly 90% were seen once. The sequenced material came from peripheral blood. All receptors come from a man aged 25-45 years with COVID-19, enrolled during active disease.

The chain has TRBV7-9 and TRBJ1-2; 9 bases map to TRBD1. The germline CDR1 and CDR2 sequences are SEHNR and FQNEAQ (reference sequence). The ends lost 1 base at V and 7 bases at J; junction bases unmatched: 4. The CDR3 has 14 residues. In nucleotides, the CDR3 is TGTGCCAGCAGCTTAGAAGACAGGGGGGGTGGCTACACCTTC. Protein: CASSLEDRGGGYTF.

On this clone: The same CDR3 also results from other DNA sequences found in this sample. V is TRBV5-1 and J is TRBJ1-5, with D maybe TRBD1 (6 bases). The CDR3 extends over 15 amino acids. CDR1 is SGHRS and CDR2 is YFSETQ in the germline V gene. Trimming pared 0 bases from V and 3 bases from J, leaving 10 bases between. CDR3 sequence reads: CASSLEGGNNQPQHF. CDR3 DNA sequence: TGCGCCAGCAGCTTGGAGGGGGGGAACAATCAGCCCCAGCATTTT.

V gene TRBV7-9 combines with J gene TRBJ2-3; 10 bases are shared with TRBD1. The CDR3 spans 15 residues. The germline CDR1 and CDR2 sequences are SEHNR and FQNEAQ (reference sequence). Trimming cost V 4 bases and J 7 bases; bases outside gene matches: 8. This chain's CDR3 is CASSSRTGGTNTQYF. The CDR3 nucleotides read TGTGCCAGCAGCTCCCGGACAGGGGGAACAAATACGCAGTATTTT.

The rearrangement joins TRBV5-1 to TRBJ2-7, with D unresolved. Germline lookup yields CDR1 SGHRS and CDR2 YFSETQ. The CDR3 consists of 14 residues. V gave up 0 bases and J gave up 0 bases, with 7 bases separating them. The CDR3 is CASSLGSGSYEQYF. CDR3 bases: TGCGCCAGCAGCTTGGGGTCGGGCTCCTACGAGCAGTACTTC.

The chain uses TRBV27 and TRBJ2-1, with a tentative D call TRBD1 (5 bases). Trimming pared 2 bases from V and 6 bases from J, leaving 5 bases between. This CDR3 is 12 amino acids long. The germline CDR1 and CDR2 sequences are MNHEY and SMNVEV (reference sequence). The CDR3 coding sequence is TGTGCCAGCAGTTTAAGGGGCAATGAGCAGTTCTTC. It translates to CASSLRGNEQFF.

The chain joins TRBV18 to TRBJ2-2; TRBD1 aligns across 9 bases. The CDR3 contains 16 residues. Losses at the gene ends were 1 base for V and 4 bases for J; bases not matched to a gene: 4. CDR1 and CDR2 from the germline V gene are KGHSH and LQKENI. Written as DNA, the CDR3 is TGTGCCAGCTCACCACAACAGGGGGCGAGCACCGGGGAGCTGTTTTTT. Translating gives CASSPQQGASTGELFF.

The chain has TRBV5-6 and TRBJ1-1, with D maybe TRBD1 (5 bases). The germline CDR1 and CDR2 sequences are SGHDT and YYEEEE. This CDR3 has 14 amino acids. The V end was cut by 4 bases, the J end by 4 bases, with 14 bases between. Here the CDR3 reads CASSIGPGGTEAFF. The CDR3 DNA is TGTGCCAGCAGCATAGGCCCGGGGGGCACTGAAGCTTTCTTT.

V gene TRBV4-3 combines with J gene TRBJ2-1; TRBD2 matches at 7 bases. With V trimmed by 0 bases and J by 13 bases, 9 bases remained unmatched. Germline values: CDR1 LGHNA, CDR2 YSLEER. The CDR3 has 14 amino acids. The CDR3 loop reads CASSQDGAGTIQFF. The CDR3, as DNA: TGCGCCAGCAGCCAAGATGGGGCCGGGACTATCCAGTTCTTC.

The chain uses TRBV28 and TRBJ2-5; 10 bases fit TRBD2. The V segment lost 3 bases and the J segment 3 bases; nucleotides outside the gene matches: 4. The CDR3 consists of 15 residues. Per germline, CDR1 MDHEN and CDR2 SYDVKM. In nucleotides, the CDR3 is TGTGCCAGCAGTTTCTCTAGCGGGGGAAAAGAGACCCAGTACTTC. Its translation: CASSFSSGGKETQYF.

The CDR3 DNA reads TGTGCCAGCAGCCAAGATCCGCGGGGTATTCATTCACCCCTCCACTTT. Protein sequence: CASSQDPRGIHSPLHF. The V call is TRBV14, the J call TRBJ1-6; D not resolved. Germline V CDR1 and CDR2: SGHDN, FVKESK. The CDR3 has 16 residues. V lost 0 bases, J lost 8 bases, and 14 bases lay in between.

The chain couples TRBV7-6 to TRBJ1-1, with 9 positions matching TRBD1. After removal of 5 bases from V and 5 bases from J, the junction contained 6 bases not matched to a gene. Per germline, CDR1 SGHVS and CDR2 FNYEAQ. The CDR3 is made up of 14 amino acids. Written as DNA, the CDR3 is TGTGCCAGCAGCCTACAGGGGGCGAGGACTGAAGCTTTCTTT. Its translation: CASSLQGARTEAFF.

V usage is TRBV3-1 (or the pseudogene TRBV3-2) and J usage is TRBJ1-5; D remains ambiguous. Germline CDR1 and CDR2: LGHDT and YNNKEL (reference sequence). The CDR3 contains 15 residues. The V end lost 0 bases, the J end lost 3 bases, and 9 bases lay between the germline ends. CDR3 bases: TGTGCCAGCAGCCAAGATCTGAGAAACAATCAGCCCCAGCATTTT. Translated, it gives CASSQDLRNNQPQHF.

CDR3 loop: CASSPQGTNTEAFF. Here the CDR3 DNA reads TGTGCCAGCAGCCCTCAAGGGACAAACACTGAAGCTTTCTTT. The rearrangement uses TRBV5-4 and TRBJ1-1; TRBD1 might be the D (6 bases). The germline CDR1 and CDR2 sequences are SGHNT and YYREEE (reference sequence). Trimming took off 4 bases at V and 2 bases at J, with 12 bases between the two ends. There are 14 residues in the CDR3.